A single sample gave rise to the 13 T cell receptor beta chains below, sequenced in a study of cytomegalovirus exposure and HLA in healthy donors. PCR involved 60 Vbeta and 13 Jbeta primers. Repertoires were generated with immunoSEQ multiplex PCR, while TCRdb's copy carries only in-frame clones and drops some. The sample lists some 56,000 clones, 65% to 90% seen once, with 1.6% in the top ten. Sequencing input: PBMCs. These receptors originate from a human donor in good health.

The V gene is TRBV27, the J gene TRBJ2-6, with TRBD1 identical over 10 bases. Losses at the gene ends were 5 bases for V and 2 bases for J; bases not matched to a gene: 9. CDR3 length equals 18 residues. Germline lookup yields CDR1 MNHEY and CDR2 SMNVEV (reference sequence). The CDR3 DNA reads TGTGCCAGCAGTCTTCTTACCGGGACAGGGGCTGGGGCCAACGTCCTGACTTTC. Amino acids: CASSLLTGTGAGANVLTF.

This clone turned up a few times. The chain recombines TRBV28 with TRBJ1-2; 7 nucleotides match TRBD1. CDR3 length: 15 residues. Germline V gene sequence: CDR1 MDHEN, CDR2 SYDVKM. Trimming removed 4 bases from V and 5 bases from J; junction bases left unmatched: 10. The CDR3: CASSSPPGTDYGYTF. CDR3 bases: TGTGCCAGCAGTTCACCCCCCGGGACAGATTATGGCTACACCTTC.

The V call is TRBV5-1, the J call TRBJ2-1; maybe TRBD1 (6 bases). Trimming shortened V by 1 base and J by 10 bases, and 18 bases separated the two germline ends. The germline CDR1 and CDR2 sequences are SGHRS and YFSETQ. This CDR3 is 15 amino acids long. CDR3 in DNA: TGCGCCAGCAGCTTGTTTACGGTCTCAGGGGACGAGCAGTTCTTC. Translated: CASSLFTVSGDEQFF.

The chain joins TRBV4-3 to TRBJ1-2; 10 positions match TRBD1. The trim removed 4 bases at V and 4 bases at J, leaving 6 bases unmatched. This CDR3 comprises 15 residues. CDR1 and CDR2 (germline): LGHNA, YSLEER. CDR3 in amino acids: CASSLWTGGRYGYTF. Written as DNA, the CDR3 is TGCGCCAGCAGCCTTTGGACAGGGGGTCGCTATGGCTACACCTTC.

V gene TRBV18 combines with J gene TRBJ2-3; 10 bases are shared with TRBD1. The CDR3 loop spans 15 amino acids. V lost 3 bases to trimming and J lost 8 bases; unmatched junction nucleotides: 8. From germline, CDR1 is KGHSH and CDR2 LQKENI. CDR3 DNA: TGTGCCAGCTCACCCGGGACAGGGGCCTTTGGTACGCAGTATTTT. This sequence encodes CASSPGTGAFGTQYF.

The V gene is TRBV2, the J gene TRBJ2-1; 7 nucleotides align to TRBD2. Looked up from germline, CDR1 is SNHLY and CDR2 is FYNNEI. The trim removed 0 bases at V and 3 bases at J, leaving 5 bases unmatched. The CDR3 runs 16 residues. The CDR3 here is CASSEASSGFYNEQFF. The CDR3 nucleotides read TGTGCCAGCAGTGAAGCGTCTAGCGGATTCTACAATGAGCAGTTCTTC.

The DNA of the CDR3 is TGTGCCAGCAGCCCAAGAGGAGACAGGCTAGGGCGAGAGACCCAGTACTTC. Its protein product is CASSPRGDRLGRETQYF. The chain combines TRBV9 with TRBJ2-5; possible D gene TRBD1, 6 bases. Trimming removed 4 bases from V and 4 bases from J, with 23 bases in between. CDR1 is SGDLS and CDR2 is YYNGEE in the germline V gene. The CDR3 is 17 residues long.

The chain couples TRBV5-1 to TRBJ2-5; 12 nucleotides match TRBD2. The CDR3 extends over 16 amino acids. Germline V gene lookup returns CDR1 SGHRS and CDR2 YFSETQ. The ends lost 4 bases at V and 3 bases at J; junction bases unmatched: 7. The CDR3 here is CASSTGRTSGEETQYF. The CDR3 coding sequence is TGCGCCAGCAGCACTGGGAGGACTAGCGGGGAAGAGACCCAGTACTTC.

For the CDR3, the DNA is TGTGCCAGCAGCCCCAAACCAGCAGCGGGCGGGGAGCTGTTTTTT. Protein sequence: CASSPKPAAGGELFF. This sequence joins TRBV7-3 and TRBJ2-2; perhaps TRBD2 as D (6 bases). Germline V gene lookup returns CDR1 SGHTA and CDR2 FQGTGA. The V gene lost 5 bases and the J gene lost 7 bases, with 17 bases spanning the gap. The CDR3 consists of 15 residues.

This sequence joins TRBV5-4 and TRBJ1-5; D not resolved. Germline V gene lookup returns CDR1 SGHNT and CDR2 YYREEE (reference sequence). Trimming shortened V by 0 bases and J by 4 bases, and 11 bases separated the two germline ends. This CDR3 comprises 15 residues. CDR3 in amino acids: CASSLEGGWNQPQHF. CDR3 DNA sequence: TGTGCCAGCAGCTTGGAGGGAGGTTGGAATCAGCCCCAGCATTTT.

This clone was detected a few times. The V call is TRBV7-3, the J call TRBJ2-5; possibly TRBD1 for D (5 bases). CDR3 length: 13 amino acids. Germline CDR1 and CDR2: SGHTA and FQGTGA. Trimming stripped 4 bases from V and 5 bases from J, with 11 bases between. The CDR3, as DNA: TGTGCCAGCAGCTCCTTAAAGGGGGAGACCCAGTACTTC. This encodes CASSSLKGETQYF. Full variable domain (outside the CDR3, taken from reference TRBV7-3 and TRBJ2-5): GAGVSQTPSNKVTEKGKYVELRCDPISGHTALYWYRQSLGQGPEFLIYFQGTGAADDSGLPNDRFFAVRPEGSVSTLKIQRTERGDSAVYLCASSSLKGETQYFGPGTRLLVL.

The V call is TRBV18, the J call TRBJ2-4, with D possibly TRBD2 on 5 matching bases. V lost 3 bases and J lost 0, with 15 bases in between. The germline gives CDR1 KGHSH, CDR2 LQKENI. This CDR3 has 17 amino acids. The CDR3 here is CASSPLSGKLAKNIQYF. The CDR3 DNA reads TGTGCCAGCTCACCCCTAAGCGGAAAGCTAGCCAAAAACATTCAGTACTTC. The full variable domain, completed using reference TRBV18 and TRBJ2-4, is NAGVMQNPRHLVRRRGQEARLRCSPMKGHSHVYWYRQLPEEGLKFMVYLQKENIIDESGMPKERFSAEFPKEGPSILRIQQVVRGDSAAYFCASSPLSGKLAKNIQYFGAGTRLSVL.

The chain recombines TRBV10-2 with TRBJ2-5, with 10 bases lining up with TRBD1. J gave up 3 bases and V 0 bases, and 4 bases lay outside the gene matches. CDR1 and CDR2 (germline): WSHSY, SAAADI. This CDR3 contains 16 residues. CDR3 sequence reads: CASSESGDRGKETQYF. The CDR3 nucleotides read TGCGCCAGCAGTGAGTCCGGGGACAGGGGAAAAGAGACCCAGTACTTC.